These 26 T cell receptor beta chains originate from one sample sequenced in a study of T-cell memory formation after mild COVID-19. TCRdb recomputed calls from the 5' RACE reads with MiXCR, one row per CDR3 protein. The repertoire holds hundreds of thousands of distinct CDR3 sequences, with 7% to 10% as singletons. The sequenced sample was PBMCs or a T cell subset sorted from them (not recorded which). Every receptor here comes from a man aged 18 to 30 who had mild COVID-19 (a few samples of this study predate the infection). Cell type and time point are not known.

V and J are TRBV5-1 and TRBJ1-1; D gene unclear. CDR1 SGHRS and CDR2 YFSETQ come from the germline V gene. V was shortened by 1 base and J by 0 bases, with 7 bases between the two germline ends. This CDR3 is 14 amino acids long. CDR3 sequence (DNA): TGCGCCAGCAGCTTGTACCACATGAACACTGAAGCTTTCTTT. Its translation is CASSLYHMNTEAFF.

This chain links TRBV7-9 with TRBJ1-6; TRBD1 agrees at 9 bases. This CDR3 is built from 14 residues. Germline-derived CDR1 and CDR2 are SEHNR and FQNEAQ (reference sequence). Trimming at V came to 6 bases and at J to 10 bases, leaving 7 bases not matched to a gene. The DNA of the CDR3 is TGTGCCAGCAGGCCGGACAGGGGAAGGTCACCCCTCCACTTT. Translation gives CASRPDRGRSPLHF.

The sample holds a few counts of this clonotype. The J gene is TRBJ1-1, the V gene TRBV6-1; D call uncertain. V lost 4 bases to trimming and J lost 10 bases, with 10 bases between them. CDR1 is MNHNS, CDR2 SASEGT, per germline. The CDR3 is 11 residues long. The CDR3 DNA is TGTGCCAGCAGTGGTTCATGGGGAGCTTTCTTT. Translation gives CASSGSWGAFF.

This clonotype was detected only a few times. The chain uses TRBV12-3 or TRBV12-4 and TRBJ1-4, with D possibly TRBD1 on 5 matching bases. CDR3 length: 14 amino acids. V gave up 8 bases and J gave up 5 bases, with 15 bases separating them. CDR3 sequence: CASQEGWGNEKLFF. The CDR3 coding sequence is TGTGCCAGCCAAGAGGGGTGGGGGAATGAAAAACTGTTTTTT.

The V and J genes are TRBV12-5 and TRBJ1-5, with D unresolved. The CDR3 spans 11 residues. Germline CDR1 reads LGHNT; CDR2 reads FRNRAP. V lost 6 bases to trimming and J lost 4 bases, with 4 bases between them. CDR3 nucleotides: TGTGCTAGTGGCAAAAATCAGCCCCAGCATTTT. Protein product: CASGKNQPQHF. The whole variable domain, remainder taken from reference TRBV12-5 and TRBJ1-5, is DARVTQTPRHKVTEMGQEVTMRCQPILGHNTVFWYRQTMMQGLELLAYFRNRAPLDDSGMPKDRFSAEMPDATLATLKIQPSEPRDSAVYFCASGKNQPQHFGDGTRLSIL.

This clonotype was detected only a few times. The chain joins TRBV5-5 to TRBJ2-1; TRBD2 matches 8 bases. This CDR3 contains 17 residues. Trimming cost V 4 bases and J 1 base; bases outside gene matches: 10. Germline V gives CDR1 SGHKS, CDR2 YYEKEE (reference sequence). In DNA, the CDR3 is TGTGCCAGCAGCCCCGAGGGTAGCGGGGCTTCCTACAATGAGCAGTTCTTC. Translated, it gives CASSPEGSGASYNEQFF.

Ten or more counts support this clonotype. The V gene is TRBV20-1, the J gene TRBJ2-1; D might be TRBD2 (6 bases). The V and J ends lost 1 base and 8 bases respectively, with 15 bases between them. Germline CDR1 is DFQATT and CDR2 is SNEGSKA (reference sequence). The CDR3 totals 14 residues. CDR3 sequence (DNA): TGCAGTGCTAGAGCATTGGGGGGTTTCGATGAGCAGTTCTTC. Its translation is CSARALGGFDEQFF.

The rearrangement joins TRBV11-2 to TRBJ2-2; the D gene is possibly TRBD2 (5 bases). The CDR3 covers 13 residues. V was pared by 5 bases and J by 7 bases, with 11 bases between. Germline CDR1 is SGHAT and CDR2 is FQNNGV. CDR3 residues: CASSPSGGGELFF. CDR3 nucleotides: TGTGCCAGCAGCCCCAGCGGTGGCGGGGAGCTGTTTTTT.

This clonotype was observed a handful of times. CDR3 region: CASTSREVRTDTQYF. In DNA, the CDR3 is TGTGCCAGCACCTCCCGGGAGGTCCGCACAGATACGCAGTATTTT. The rearrangement links TRBV7-8 to TRBJ2-3; TRBD2 agrees at 7 bases. The CDR3 covers 15 residues. The germline V gene has CDR1 SGHVS and CDR2 FQNEAQ. With 7 bases clipped from V and 1 base from J, the junction kept 8 bases outside the gene matches.

The table lists this clonotype with a few counts. V and J are TRBV20-1 and TRBJ2-3; 7 positions match TRBD2. V trimming: 5 bases; J trimming: 2 bases; junction bases outside the gene matches: 7. CDR1 DFQATT and CDR2 SNEGSKA come from the germline V gene (reference sequence). The CDR3 spans 14 residues. CDR3 amino acids: CSAQGGGSTDTQYF. The CDR3 DNA is TGCAGTGCTCAGGGCGGGGGATCCACAGATACGCAGTATTTT.

The chain carries TRBV9 and TRBJ2-5; D perhaps matches TRBD2 (6 bases). The CDR3 is 15 amino acids. In germline, CDR1 is SGDLS, CDR2 YYNGEE. V lost 4 bases and J lost 1, with 14 bases in between. The CDR3 nucleotides read TGTGCCAGCAGCAAGGGTCTAGCGCCCCAAGAGACCCAGTACTTC. This encodes CASSKGLAPQETQYF.

The DNA for the CDR3 is TGTGCCAGCAGCGCCCGCCGGGGGGCCTATGAGCAGTTCTTC. Its translation is CASSARRGAYEQFF. This rearrangement joins TRBV3-1 to TRBJ2-1, with D perhaps matching TRBD2 (7 bases). The CDR3 has 14 residues. Trimming stripped 5 bases from V and 8 bases from J, with 16 bases between. The V gene's germline CDR1 is LGHDT and CDR2 YNNKEL (reference sequence).

The CDR3, as DNA: TGTGCCAGCAGCGTATCGCCAGGGGGGAATTCACCCCTCCACTTT. This gives the protein CASSVSPGGNSPLHF. V gene TRBV9 combines with J gene TRBJ1-6; 7 bases are shared with TRBD1. This CDR3 contains 15 residues. V gave up 1 base and J gave up 7 bases; unmatched junction bases: 5. In germline, CDR1 is SGDLS, CDR2 YYNGEE.

On this clonotype itself: One end of the junction fails to match germline, which may point to a read error. The chain recombines TRBV2 with TRBJ2-1; D unresolved. The length of the CDR3 is 15 residues. Per germline, CDR1 SNHLY and CDR2 FYNNEI. The CDR3 loop reads CASSGLADSNNEQFF. Here the CDR3 DNA reads TGTGCCAGCAGTGGGCTGGCAGACTCCAACAATGAGCAGTTCTTC.

This clonotype was seen repeatedly, ten times or more. J is TRBJ2-7 and V is TRBV5-1; 9 bases match TRBD1. The CDR3 contains 14 residues. J was trimmed by 5 bases and V by 4 bases; bases with no gene match: 7. The germline gives CDR1 SGHRS, CDR2 YFSETQ. CDR3 in amino acids: CASSLEDRGNEQYF. CDR3 coding DNA: TGCGCCAGCAGCCTGGAGGACAGGGGTAACGAGCAGTACTTC.

This clonotype was observed a few times. V and J are TRBV6-6 and TRBJ2-4; 7 bases match TRBD2. In germline, CDR1 is MNHNY, CDR2 SVGAGI (reference sequence). Unmatched junction bases numbered 19, after V lost 5 bases and J lost 9 bases. The CDR3 loop spans 17 amino acids. CDR3 bases: TGTGCCAGCAGTCCTCCCACGGGGGGTGGGCCCATGGCCATTCAGTACTTC. Its protein product is CASSPPTGGGPMAIQYF.

This clonotype was counted ten times or more. The chain has TRBV11-2 and TRBJ2-3; 10 bases are shared with TRBD2. J gave up 3 bases and V 1 base, and 10 bases lay outside the gene matches. CDR1 and CDR2 from the germline V gene are SGHAT and FQNNGV. CDR3 length equals 18 residues. CDR3 loop: CASSLVGLAGVGTDTQYF. The CDR3, as DNA: TGTGCCAGCAGCTTAGTGGGGCTAGCGGGGGTAGGAACAGATACGCAGTATTTT.

This clonotype is medium-sized. One end of the junction does not line up with germline, which may come from a read error. The chain recombines TRBV12-3 or TRBV12-4 with TRBJ2-5; D not certain. The CDR3 is 11 residues long. Here the CDR3 reads CASSLGETQYF. In DNA, the CDR3 is TGTGCCAGCAGCTTAGGGGAGACCCAGTACTTC.

This clonotype came up many times. J is TRBJ1-4 and V is TRBV6-5; 7 bases align to TRBD1. The germline V gene encodes CDR1 MNHEY and CDR2 SVGAGI. V shed 6 bases, J shed 4 bases, and the junction held 5 bases outside the gene matches. The CDR3 has 14 amino acids. The CDR3 loop reads CASRATGNNEKLFF. CDR3 DNA: TGTGCCAGCAGGGCGACAGGGAATAATGAAAAACTGTTTTTT.

This clonotype turned up a few times. The chain is built from TRBV7-6 and TRBJ2-7; 9 positions agree with TRBD1. The V segment lost 5 bases and the J segment 2 bases; nucleotides outside the gene matches: 10. This CDR3 spans 16 amino acids. CDR1 SGHVS and CDR2 FNYEAQ come from the germline V gene. The CDR3 sequence: CASSRWTGERTYEQYF. The CDR3 region has the DNA TGTGCCAGCAGCCGTTGGACAGGGGAGAGAACCTACGAGCAGTACTTC.

This clonotype was seen repeatedly, ten times or more. This chain links TRBV4-1 with TRBJ1-2; D call uncertain. Germline V gene data show CDR1 as MGHRA and CDR2 as YSYEKL. The V end was cut by 1 base, the J end by 8 bases, with 5 bases between. The CDR3 totals 11 residues. The CDR3 sequence: CASSQGRGYTF. CDR3 nucleotides: TGCGCCAGCAGCCAAGGCCGGGGCTACACCTTC.

This clonotype turned up a few times. The chain has TRBV9 and TRBJ1-3, with D perhaps matching TRBD1 (5 bases). Trimming removed 0 bases at V and 2 bases at J, with 6 bases between. CDR1 is SGDLS and CDR2 is YYNGEE in the germline V gene. This CDR3 has 14 amino acids. Written as DNA, the CDR3 is TGTGCCAGCAGCGTAGGGGGGGCTGGAAACACCATATATTTT. Amino acids: CASSVGGAGNTIYF.

The sample holds many counts of this clonotype. The CDR3 loop is CASRSGARETQYF. The CDR3 DNA reads TGCGCCAGCAGATCGGGGGCTCGGGAGACCCAGTACTTC. The gene calls are TRBV5-1 and TRBJ2-5; D tentatively fits TRBD1 or TRBD2 (6 bases each). V shed 5 bases and J shed 5 bases, with 13 bases lying between them. Germline CDR1 is SGHRS and CDR2 is YFSETQ. This CDR3 region has 13 residues. Complete variable domain (other parts from reference TRBV5-1 and TRBJ2-5): KAGVTQTPRYLIKTRGQQVTLSCSPISGHRSVSWYQQTPGQGLQFLFEYFSETQRNKGNFPGRFSGRQFSNSRSEMNVSTLELGDSALYLCASRSGARETQYFGPGTRLLVL.

The chain links TRBV7-6 to TRBJ1-2; a possible D gene is TRBD1 (5 bases). CDR3 size: 14 residues. V was cut by 5 bases and J by 4 bases, with 14 bases left in between. CDR1 is SGHVS, CDR2 FNYEAQ, per germline. CDR3 loop: CASSPPGGGYGYTF. In DNA, the CDR3 is TGTGCCAGCAGCCCCCCCGGGGGTGGCTATGGCTACACCTTC.

The chain recombines TRBV5-5 with TRBJ1-2; D remains ambiguous. CDR1 is SGHKS and CDR2 is YYEKEE in the germline V gene (reference sequence). The V gene lost 6 bases and the J gene lost 8 bases, with 11 bases spanning the gap. The CDR3 has 11 amino acids. The CDR3 loop reads CASNDLGGYTF. The DNA of the CDR3 is TGTGCCAGCAACGACTTGGGAGGCTACACCTTC.

The V call is TRBV11-1, the J call TRBJ2-1; 9 nucleotides line up with TRBD1. There are 15 residues in the CDR3. The germline V gene encodes CDR1 SGHAT and CDR2 FQDESV (reference sequence). V was clipped by 2 bases and J by 8 bases; unmatched bases: 7. CDR3 loop: CASSLKGTGRDEQFF. The CDR3 DNA is TGTGCCAGCAGCTTAAAGGGGACAGGGCGGGATGAGCAGTTCTTC.